The 30 T cell receptor beta chains in this list originate from one sample, sequenced in a study of vaccination and CD4 T cells after COVID-19. Cultured CD4+ T cell DNA underwent sequencing with the Oncomine TCR Beta short-read assay. Each CDR3 protein is one row after TCRdb ran MiXCR on the PCR reads. This sample has under 25,000 distinct CDR3 sequences, with around 42% found just once. Treatment given: approximately nine-day PBMC culture with coronavirus spike peptide pools or control peptides (ViraFEST assay). These receptors' antigens are unknown. Source material: cultured CD4+ T cells from blood. The receptor set was obtained from a human donor with COVID-19.

The CDR3 region has the DNA TGCAGTGCTAGAGACAGGTCCACTGAAGCTTTCTTT. Protein product: CSARDRSTEAFF. The rearrangement uses TRBV20-1 and TRBJ1-1, with D hard to call. Trimming stripped 0 bases from V and 4 bases from J, with 6 bases between. The CDR3 is 12 amino acids. The germline CDR1 and CDR2 sequences are DFQATT and SNEGSKA (reference sequence).

The rearrangement uses TRBV10-3 and TRBJ2-3; D gene unclear. V was clipped by 2 bases and J by 10 bases, with 7 bases between them. This CDR3 spans 11 amino acids. Germline V CDR1 and CDR2: ENHRY, SYGVKD. The CDR3 sequence is CAISEEVSQYF. The CDR3 bases are TGTGCCATCAGTGAGGAAGTCTCGCAGTATTTT.

V gene TRBV5-1 combines with J gene TRBJ2-2, with 12 nucleotides matching TRBD2. The V gene's germline CDR1 is SGHRS and CDR2 YFSETQ. V gave up 3 bases and J gave up 5 bases; unmatched junction bases: 5. The CDR3 covers 16 residues. CDR3 nucleotide sequence: TGCGCCAGCAGCTGGACTAGCGGGGATGGTACCGGGGAGCTGTTTTTT. It translates to CASSWTSGDGTGELFF.

The table lists this clonotype with a few counts. The chain couples TRBV6-5 to TRBJ1-1; the D gene is possibly TRBD1 (6 bases). V was pared by 0 bases and J by 4 bases, with 9 bases between. There are 14 residues in the CDR3. Germline CDR1 is MNHEY and CDR2 is SVGAGI. The CDR3 protein is CASSYSEGVTEAFF. The DNA for the CDR3 is TGTGCCAGCAGTTACTCGGAGGGGGTCACTGAAGCTTTCTTT.

The chain combines TRBV29-1 with TRBJ2-7; 9 bases are shared with TRBD2. With 0 bases clipped from V and 1 base from J, the junction kept 7 bases outside the gene matches. The CDR3 loop spans 16 amino acids. CDR1 and CDR2 (germline): SQVTM, ANQGSEA. The CDR3: CSVEDGGGGASYEQYF. The CDR3 bases are TGCAGCGTTGAAGACGGTGGCGGGGGGGCATCCTACGAGCAGTACTTC.

This clonotype was found a few times. CDR3 sequence: CAWTFHRATEAFF. CDR3 DNA sequence: TGTGCCTGGACCTTTCACAGGGCCACTGAAGCTTTCTTT. V gene TRBV30 combines with J gene TRBJ1-1, with D possibly being TRBD1 (6 bases). Germline V CDR1 and CDR2: GTSNPN, SVGIG (reference sequence). Between the trimmed V and J ends, which lost 4 bases and 4 bases, there was a span of 13 bases. The CDR3 runs 13 residues.

The rearrangement links TRBV7-3 to TRBJ2-3; a possible D gene is TRBD2 (5 bases). Per the germline V gene, CDR1 is SGHTA and CDR2 is FQGTGA. Trimming removed 5 bases from V and 4 bases from J, with 10 bases in between. CDR3 length equals 13 residues. CDR3 nucleotide sequence: TGTGCCAGCAGCCAGGCGGGTCCAGATACGCAGTATTTT. Its protein is CASSQAGPDTQYF.

This clonotype was observed a few times. The chain is built from TRBV25-1 and TRBJ1-1, with TRBD1 identical over 9 bases. Germline-derived CDR1 and CDR2 are MGHDK and SYGVNS. The junction had 6 bases not matched to a gene; V was cut back by 6 bases and J by 4 bases. This CDR3 spans 14 amino acids. CDR3 loop: CASSNTGGGTEAFF. As DNA, the CDR3 is TGTGCCAGCAGCAACACAGGGGGCGGCACTGAAGCTTTCTTT.

In regard to this clonotype: At one end the junction does not follow the germline gene, possibly because of a read error. The chain uses TRBV6-1 and TRBJ2-7, with D possibly called TRBD1 or TRBD2 (5 bases each). This CDR3 contains 14 residues. Looked up from germline, CDR1 is MNHNS and CDR2 is SASEGT. CDR3 sequence: CASFGEGRAYEQHF. Here the CDR3 DNA reads TGTGCCAGCTTCGGGGAAGGCAGGGCCTACGAGCAGCACTTC.

V usage is TRBV5-5 and J usage is TRBJ1-1; D perhaps matches TRBD1 (5 bases). Looked up from germline, CDR1 is SGHKS and CDR2 is YYEKEE (reference sequence). V was clipped by 0 bases and J by 8 bases, with 8 bases between them. The length of the CDR3 is 12 residues. CDR3 loop: CASSLGDREAFF. The CDR3 nucleotides are TGTGCCAGCAGCTTGGGGGACCGAGAAGCTTTCTTT.

This clonotype appeared a few times. The chain links TRBV19 to TRBJ1-5; the D gene is possibly TRBD1 (6 bases). The germline gives CDR1 LNHDA, CDR2 SQIVND (reference sequence). The CDR3 has 17 amino acids. The ends were cut back, 6 bases at V and 0 bases at J, with 18 bases in the middle. The CDR3 nucleotides are TGTGCCAGTAGCACCAGAGGGGCAGGGGATAGCAATCAGCCCCAGCATTTT. Translating gives CASSTRGAGDSNQPQHF.

This clonotype occurred a few times. The chain recombines TRBV10-3 with TRBJ1-5; 7 bases fit TRBD1. The V gene's germline CDR1 is ENHRY and CDR2 SYGVKD. The ends lost 0 bases at V and 4 bases at J; junction bases unmatched: 3. The CDR3 has 15 residues. The CDR3 nucleotides read TGTGCCATCAGTGAGTCGACAGGGACAAATCAGCCCCAGCATTTT. It encodes CAISESTGTNQPQHF.

In this sample, this clonotype turned up a few times. V usage is TRBV10-1 and J usage is TRBJ1-6; possibly TRBD1 for D (6 bases). The CDR3 extends over 15 amino acids. Germline CDR1 reads WNHNN; CDR2 reads SYGVQD (reference sequence). V lost 0 bases to trimming and J lost 10 bases, with 13 bases between them. The CDR3 is CASSESIQGNSPLHF. Written as DNA, the CDR3 is TGCGCCAGCAGTGAGTCGATCCAGGGGAACTCACCCCTCCACTTT.

The chain employs TRBV5-5 and TRBJ1-1; 8 bases are shared with TRBD1. The germline V gene has CDR1 SGHKS and CDR2 YYEKEE (reference sequence). The CDR3 contains 13 residues. Trimming cost V 2 bases and J 7 bases; bases outside gene matches: 4. The chain's CDR3 is CASSFSTGVEAFF. The DNA of the CDR3 is TGTGCCAGCAGCTTTTCGACAGGGGTTGAAGCTTTCTTT.

The genes are TRBV6-5 and TRBJ1-4, with D perhaps matching TRBD1 (5 bases). Trimming shortened V by 2 bases and J by 3 bases, and 7 bases separated the two germline ends. Germline V gene data show CDR1 as MNHEY and CDR2 as SVGAGI. CDR3 length: 14 amino acids. The CDR3, as DNA: TGTGCCAGCAGTTACCGGGGGTCTAATGAAAAACTGTTTTTT. Translated: CASSYRGSNEKLFF.

This clonotype was seen a handful of times. The V call is TRBV7-2, the J call TRBJ1-2; TRBD1 agrees at 8 bases. The germline V gene has CDR1 SGHTA and CDR2 FQGNSA. Germline trimming cut 6 bases from V and 0 bases from J; bases unmatched to any gene: 12. The CDR3 extends over 17 amino acids. CDR3 in amino acids: CASSLGGTGLSNYGYTF. The DNA for the CDR3 is TGTGCCAGCAGTCTAGGCGGGACAGGCCTTTCTAACTATGGCTACACCTTC. The whole variable domain, filled in from reference TRBV7-2 and TRBJ1-2, reads GAGVSQSPSNKVTEKGKDVELRCDPISGHTALYWYRQSLGQGLEFLIYFQGNSAPDKSGLPSDRFSAERTGGSVSTLTIQRTQQEDSAVYLCASSLGGTGLSNYGYTFGSGTRLTVV.

The chain couples TRBV10-2 to TRBJ2-2; TRBD1 or TRBD2 may be the D gene (5 bases each). Per the germline V gene, CDR1 is WSHSY and CDR2 is SAAADI. Trimming pared 2 bases from V and 6 bases from J, leaving 16 bases between. This CDR3 region has 16 residues. The DNA for the CDR3 is TGCGCCAGCAGTGAGACAACCGGGACCGGGGCCGGGGAGCTGTTTTTT. Encoded protein: CASSETTGTGAGELFF.

This chain links TRBV7-9 with TRBJ2-7, with TRBD1 matching 7 bases. Germline CDR1 SEHNR, CDR2 FQNEAQ (reference sequence). The CDR3 length is 14 residues. The ends lost 5 bases at V and 3 bases at J; junction bases unmatched: 7. The CDR3 here is CASSPRTGGYEQYF. The CDR3 region has the DNA TGTGCCAGCAGCCCCCGGACAGGTGGCTACGAGCAGTACTTC.

This clonotype was observed a few times. The rearrangement links TRBV24-1 to TRBJ1-5; perhaps TRBD1 as D (6 bases). V was trimmed by 7 bases and J by 2 bases, leaving 23 bases between them. Germline V gives CDR1 KGHDR, CDR2 SFDVKD. The CDR3 runs 18 residues. In DNA form, the CDR3 reads TGTGCCACCAGAAGGAACAGGGACGGTTCGGAGGGCAATCAGCCCCAGCATTTT. It specifies CATRRNRDGSEGNQPQHF.

CDR3 sequence: CASSTPQAGKREAFF. The CDR3 region has the DNA TGTGCCAGTAGTACACCACAGGCCGGGAAGAGAGAAGCTTTCTTT. The chain joins TRBV19 to TRBJ1-1, with D possibly matching TRBD1 (5 bases). In germline, CDR1 is LNHDA, CDR2 SQIVND (reference sequence). The V and J ends lost 4 bases and 8 bases respectively, with 20 bases between them. This CDR3 contains 15 residues. The full variable domain, with the rest looked up from reference TRBV19 and TRBJ1-1, is DGGITQSPKYLFRKEGQNVTLSCEQNLNHDAMYWYRQDPGQGLRLIYYSQIVNDFQKGDIAEGYSVSREKKESFPLTVTSAQKNPTAFYLCASSTPQAGKREAFFGQGTRLTVV.

In its sample, this clonotype was seen a few times. CDR3 region: CAWSGGGDEKLFF. In DNA form, the CDR3 reads TGTGCCTGGAGTGGGGGCGGGGATGAAAAACTGTTTTTT. The V and J genes are TRBV30 and TRBJ1-4; tentatively, D is TRBD1 (5 bases). The CDR3 extends over 13 amino acids. Trimming removed 1 base at V and 6 bases at J, with 9 bases between. Looked up from germline, CDR1 is GTSNPN and CDR2 is SVGIG (reference sequence).

This chain uses TRBV7-9 with TRBJ2-3, with TRBD2 matching over 7 bases. The J segment lost 6 bases and the V segment lost 5 bases, leaving 11 bases of the junction unmatched. The CDR3 length is 15 residues. Germline CDR1 and CDR2: SEHNR and FQNEAQ (reference sequence). CDR3 sequence: CASSILTSFGDTQYF. Here the CDR3 DNA reads TGTGCCAGCAGCATCCTGACTAGCTTTGGGGATACGCAGTATTTT.

The rearrangement joins TRBV20-1 to TRBJ2-4, with D perhaps TRBD2 (6 bases). This CDR3 is 17 amino acids long. V lost 3 bases, J lost 7 bases, and 25 bases lay in between. Looked up from germline, CDR1 is DFQATT and CDR2 is SNEGSKA (reference sequence). The CDR3 protein is CSARGLASAGTRNIQYF. CDR3 DNA: TGCAGTGCTAGGGGTTTGGCTAGCGCGGGGACGAGGAACATTCAGTACTTC.

This clonotype was seen more than once but under ten times. The chain carries TRBV30 and TRBJ1-2; D is ambiguous. The V gene lost 5 bases and the J gene lost 6 bases, with 22 bases spanning the gap. The CDR3 loop spans 15 amino acids. The germline V gene has CDR1 GTSNPN and CDR2 SVGIG (reference sequence). The CDR3 region has the DNA TGTGCCTGGCCCCACAGTGGAGGGAGAGCGGATGGCTACACCTTC. Protein: CAWPHSGGRADGYTF.

This chain uses TRBV7-3 with TRBJ2-1; 7 bases are shared with TRBD2. Germline CDR1 reads SGHTA; CDR2 reads FQGTGA. The CDR3 is 15 residues long. Trimming took 2 bases from V and 7 from J; bases not matched to a gene: 8. The CDR3 DNA is TGTGCCAGCAGCTTAGAAATAGCGGGTGGGAATGAGCAGTTCTTC. It is translated as CASSLEIAGGNEQFF.

The genes are TRBV7-6 and TRBJ2-2, with D possibly matching TRBD2 (5 bases). The CDR3 loop spans 14 amino acids. Trimming shortened V by 4 bases and J by 4 bases, and 10 bases separated the two germline ends. The germline CDR1 and CDR2 sequences are SGHVS and FNYEAQ. CDR3 in DNA: TGTGCCAGCAGCTCCTTGGACTTCACCGGGGAGCTGTTTTTT. It encodes CASSSLDFTGELFF. Supplemented by reference TRBV7-6 and TRBJ2-2, the full variable domain reads GAGVSQSPRYKVTKRGQDVALRCDPISGHVSLYWYRQALGQGPEFLTYFNYEAQQDKSGLPNDRFSAERPEGSISTLTIQRTEQRDSAMYRCASSSLDFTGELFFGEGSRLTVL.

This clonotype has more than one count but fewer than ten. The chain couples TRBV20-1 to TRBJ1-5; no firm D call. The CDR3 has 14 amino acids. CDR1 is DFQATT, CDR2 SNEGSKA, per germline (reference sequence). The V end lost 4 bases, the J end lost 0 bases, and 10 bases lay between the germline ends. CDR3 coding DNA: TGCAGTGCTACGAAGGCTTATAGCAATCAGCCCCAGCATTTT. Its protein product is CSATKAYSNQPQHF.

This chain links TRBV2 with TRBJ1-3; D is possibly TRBD1 (5 bases). The CDR3 sequence is 14 residues long. From germline, CDR1 is SNHLY and CDR2 FYNNEI. Trimming took off 5 bases at V and 3 bases at J, with 11 bases between the two ends. Here the CDR3 DNA reads TGTGCCAGCAGTCCGCAGGGTTTTGGAAACACCATATATTTT. Translated, it gives CASSPQGFGNTIYF.

As to this clonotype: The junction does not match germline at one end; this may be a read error. The V and J genes are TRBV7-7 and TRBJ2-1, with 9 bases matching TRBD2. Germline V gives CDR1 SSHAT, CDR2 FNYEAQ (reference sequence). The CDR3 is made up of 15 amino acids. The CDR3 sequence: CASSLIAGAYNEQFF. In DNA, the CDR3 is TGTGCTAGCAGCTTAATAGCGGGGGCCTACAATGAGCAGTTCTTC. Complete variable domain (other parts from reference TRBV7-7 and TRBJ2-1): GAGVSQSPRYKVTKRGQDVTLRCDPISSHATLYWYQQALGQGPEFLTYFNYEAQPDKSGLPSDRFSAERPEGSISTLTIQRTEQRDSAMYRCASSLIAGAYNEQFFGPGTRLTVL.

This clonotype showed up just a few times. This sequence joins TRBV6-1 and TRBJ2-1, with no clear D. CDR3 length: 11 amino acids. V gave up 8 bases and J gave up 4 bases, with 6 bases separating them. In germline, CDR1 is MNHNS, CDR2 SASEGT. In nucleotides, the CDR3 is TGTGCCAGCGCAGAGTACAATGAGCAGTTCTTC. The encoded protein is CASAEYNEQFF.